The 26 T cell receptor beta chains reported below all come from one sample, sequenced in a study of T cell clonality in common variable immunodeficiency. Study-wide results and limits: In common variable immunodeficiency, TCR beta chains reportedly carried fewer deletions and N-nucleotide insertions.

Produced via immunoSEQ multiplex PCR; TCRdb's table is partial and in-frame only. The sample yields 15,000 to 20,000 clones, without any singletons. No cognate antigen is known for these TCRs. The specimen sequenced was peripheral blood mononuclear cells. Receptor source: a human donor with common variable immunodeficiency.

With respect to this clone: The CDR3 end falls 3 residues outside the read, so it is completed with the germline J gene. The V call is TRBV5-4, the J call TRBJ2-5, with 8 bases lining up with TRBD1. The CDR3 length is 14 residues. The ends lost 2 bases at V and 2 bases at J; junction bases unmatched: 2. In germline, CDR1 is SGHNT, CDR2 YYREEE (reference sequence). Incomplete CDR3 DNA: TGTGCCAGCAGCTTACAGGGGGTTCAAGAGACC. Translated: CASSLQGVQET. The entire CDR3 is CASSLQGVQETQYF.

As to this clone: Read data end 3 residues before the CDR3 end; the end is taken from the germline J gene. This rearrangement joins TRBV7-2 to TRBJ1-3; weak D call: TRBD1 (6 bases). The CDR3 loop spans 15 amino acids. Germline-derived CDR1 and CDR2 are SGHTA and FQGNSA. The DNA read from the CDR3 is TGTGCCAGCAGCCCTAGACAGGCCGCTCAGGGGACC. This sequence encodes CASSPRQAAQGT. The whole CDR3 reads CASSPRQAAQGTIYF.

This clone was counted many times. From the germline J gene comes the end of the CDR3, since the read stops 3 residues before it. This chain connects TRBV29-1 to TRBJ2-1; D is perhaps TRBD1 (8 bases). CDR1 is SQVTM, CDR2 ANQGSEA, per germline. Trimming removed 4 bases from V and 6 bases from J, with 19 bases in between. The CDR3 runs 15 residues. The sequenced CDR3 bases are TGCAGCGTTGGTGCCCCACAGGGGGGGGGCAATGAG. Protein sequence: CSVGAPQGGGNE. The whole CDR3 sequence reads CSVGAPQGGGNEQFF.

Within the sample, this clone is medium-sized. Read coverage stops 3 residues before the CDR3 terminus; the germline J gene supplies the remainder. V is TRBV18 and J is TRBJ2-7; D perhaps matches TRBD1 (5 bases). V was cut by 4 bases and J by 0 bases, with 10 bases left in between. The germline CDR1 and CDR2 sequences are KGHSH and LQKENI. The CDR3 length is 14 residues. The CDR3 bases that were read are TGTGCCAGCTCACTCCGACAGTACTCCTACGAG. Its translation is CASSLRQYSYE. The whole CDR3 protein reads CASSLRQYSYEQYF.

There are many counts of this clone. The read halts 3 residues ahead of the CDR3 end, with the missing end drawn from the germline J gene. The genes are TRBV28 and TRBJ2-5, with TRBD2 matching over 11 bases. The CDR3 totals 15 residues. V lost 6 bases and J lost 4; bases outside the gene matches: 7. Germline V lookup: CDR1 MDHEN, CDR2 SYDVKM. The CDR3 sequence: CASSPPGLAGETQYF. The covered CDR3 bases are TGTGCCAGCAGCCCGCCCGGACTAGCGGGAGAGACC.

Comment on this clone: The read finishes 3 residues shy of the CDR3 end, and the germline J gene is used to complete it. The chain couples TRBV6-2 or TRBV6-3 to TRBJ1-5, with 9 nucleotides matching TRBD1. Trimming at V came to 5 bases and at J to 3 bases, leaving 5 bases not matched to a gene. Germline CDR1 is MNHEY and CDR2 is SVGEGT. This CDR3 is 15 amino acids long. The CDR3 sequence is CASSHTGGTNQPQHF. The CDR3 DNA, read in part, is TGTGCCAGCAGTCACACAGGGGGCACCAATCAGCCC.

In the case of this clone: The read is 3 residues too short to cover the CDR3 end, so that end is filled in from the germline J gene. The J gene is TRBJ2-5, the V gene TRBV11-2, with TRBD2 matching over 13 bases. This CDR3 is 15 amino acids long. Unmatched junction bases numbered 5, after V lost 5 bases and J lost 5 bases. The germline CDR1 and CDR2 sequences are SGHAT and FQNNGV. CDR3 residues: CASSPGLAGEETQYF. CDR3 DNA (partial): TGTGCCAGCAGCCCCGGACTAGCGGGGGAGGAGACC.

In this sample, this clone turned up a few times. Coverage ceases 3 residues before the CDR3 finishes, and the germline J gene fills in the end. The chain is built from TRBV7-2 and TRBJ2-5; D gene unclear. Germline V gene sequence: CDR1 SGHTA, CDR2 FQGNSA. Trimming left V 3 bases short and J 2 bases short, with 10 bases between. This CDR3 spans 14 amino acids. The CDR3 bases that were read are TGTGCCAGCAGCTTGAACGTTGCGCAAGAGACC. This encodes CASSLNVAQET. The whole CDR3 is CASSLNVAQETQYF.

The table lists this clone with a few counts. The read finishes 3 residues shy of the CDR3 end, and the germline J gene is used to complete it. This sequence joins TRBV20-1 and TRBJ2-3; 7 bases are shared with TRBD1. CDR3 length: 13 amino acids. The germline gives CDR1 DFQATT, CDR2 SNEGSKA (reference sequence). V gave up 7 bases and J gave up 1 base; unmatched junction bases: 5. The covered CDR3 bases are TGCAGTGTACCAGGGGGAGGCACAGATACG. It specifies CSVPGGGTDT. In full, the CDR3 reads CSVPGGGTDTQYF.

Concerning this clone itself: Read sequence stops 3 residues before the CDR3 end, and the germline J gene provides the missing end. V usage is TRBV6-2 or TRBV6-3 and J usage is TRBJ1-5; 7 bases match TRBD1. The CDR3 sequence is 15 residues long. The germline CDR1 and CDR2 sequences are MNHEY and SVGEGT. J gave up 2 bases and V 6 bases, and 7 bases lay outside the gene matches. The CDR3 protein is CASRPTGRGNQPQHF. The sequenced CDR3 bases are TGTGCCAGCAGACCGACAGGGAGGGGCAATCAGCCC.

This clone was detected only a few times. The covered CDR3 bases are TGTGCCAGCAGCCAATTAGGGACAGGACGTAATGAG. Residues: CASSQLGTGRNE. In full, the CDR3 is CASSQLGTGRNEQFF. This sequence joins TRBV16 and TRBJ2-1; 8 bases align to TRBD1. The CDR3 extends 3 residues past the end of the read, so its final part is completed from the germline J gene. V gave up 1 base and J gave up 7 bases; unmatched junction bases: 6. Looked up from germline, CDR1 is KGHSY and CDR2 is FQNENV. The CDR3 has 15 residues.

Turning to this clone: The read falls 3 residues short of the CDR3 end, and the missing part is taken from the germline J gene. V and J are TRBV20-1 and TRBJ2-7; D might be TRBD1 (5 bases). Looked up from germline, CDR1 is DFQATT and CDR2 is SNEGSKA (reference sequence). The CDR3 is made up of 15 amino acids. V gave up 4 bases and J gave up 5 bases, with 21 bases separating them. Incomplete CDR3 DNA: TGCAGTGCTATTCCAGGTGGGGCACTTAGGGACGAG. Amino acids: CSAIPGGALRDE. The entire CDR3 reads CSAIPGGALRDEQYF.

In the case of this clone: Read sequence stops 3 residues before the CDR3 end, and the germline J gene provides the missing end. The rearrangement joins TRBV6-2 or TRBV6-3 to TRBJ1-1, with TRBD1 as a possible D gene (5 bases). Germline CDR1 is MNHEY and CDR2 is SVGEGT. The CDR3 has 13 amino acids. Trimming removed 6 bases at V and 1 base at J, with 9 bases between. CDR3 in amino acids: CASRHGQNTEAFF. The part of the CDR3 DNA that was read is TGTGCCAGCAGACACGGACAGAACACTGAA.

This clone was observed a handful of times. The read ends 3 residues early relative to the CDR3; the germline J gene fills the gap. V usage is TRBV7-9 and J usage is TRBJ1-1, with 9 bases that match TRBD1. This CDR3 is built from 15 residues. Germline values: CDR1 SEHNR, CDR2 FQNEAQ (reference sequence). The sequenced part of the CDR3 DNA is TGTGCCAGCAGAGCCCGGGACAGGGCGCCGTTAGAA. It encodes CASRARDRAPLE. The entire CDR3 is CASRARDRAPLEAFF.

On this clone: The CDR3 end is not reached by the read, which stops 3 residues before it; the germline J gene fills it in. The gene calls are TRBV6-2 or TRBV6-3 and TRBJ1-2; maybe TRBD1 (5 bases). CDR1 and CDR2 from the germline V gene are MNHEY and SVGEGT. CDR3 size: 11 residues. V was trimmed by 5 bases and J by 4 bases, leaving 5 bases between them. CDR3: CASSDSYGYTF. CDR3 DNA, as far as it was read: TGTGCCAGCAGTGACAGCTATGGC.

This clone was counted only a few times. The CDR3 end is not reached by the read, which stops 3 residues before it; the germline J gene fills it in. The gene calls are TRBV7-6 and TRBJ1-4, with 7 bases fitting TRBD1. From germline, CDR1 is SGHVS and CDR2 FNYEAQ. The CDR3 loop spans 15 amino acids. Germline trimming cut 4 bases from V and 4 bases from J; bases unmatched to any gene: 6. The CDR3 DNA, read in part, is TGTGCCAGCAGCTCGTCGACAGGGCTTAATGAAAAA. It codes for CASSSSTGLNEK. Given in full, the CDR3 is CASSSSTGLNEKLFF.

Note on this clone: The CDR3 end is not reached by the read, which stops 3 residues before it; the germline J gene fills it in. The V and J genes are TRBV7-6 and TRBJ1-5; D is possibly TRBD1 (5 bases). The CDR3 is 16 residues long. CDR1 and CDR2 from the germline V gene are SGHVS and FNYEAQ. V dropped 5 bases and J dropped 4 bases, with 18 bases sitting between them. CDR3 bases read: TGTGCCAGCAGCCCTGGGTCAGACAGAACTAATCAGCCC. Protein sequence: CASSPGSDRTNQP. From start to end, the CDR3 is CASSPGSDRTNQPQHF.

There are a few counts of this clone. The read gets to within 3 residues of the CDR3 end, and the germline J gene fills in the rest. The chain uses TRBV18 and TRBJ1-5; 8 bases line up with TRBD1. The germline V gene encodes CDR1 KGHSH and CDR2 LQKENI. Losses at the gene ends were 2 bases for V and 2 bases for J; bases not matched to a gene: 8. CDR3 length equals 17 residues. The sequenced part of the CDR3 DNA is TGTGCCAGCTCACCAGGGCAGGGGGCCAGGGGCAATCAGCCC. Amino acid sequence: CASSPGQGARGNQP. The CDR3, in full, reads CASSPGQGARGNQPQHF. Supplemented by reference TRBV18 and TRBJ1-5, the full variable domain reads NAGVMQNPRHLVRRRGQEARLRCSPMKGHSHVYWYRQLPEEGLKFMVYLQKENIIDESGMPKERFSAEFPKEGPSILRIQQVVRGDSAAYFCASSPGQGARGNQPQHFGDGTRLSIL.

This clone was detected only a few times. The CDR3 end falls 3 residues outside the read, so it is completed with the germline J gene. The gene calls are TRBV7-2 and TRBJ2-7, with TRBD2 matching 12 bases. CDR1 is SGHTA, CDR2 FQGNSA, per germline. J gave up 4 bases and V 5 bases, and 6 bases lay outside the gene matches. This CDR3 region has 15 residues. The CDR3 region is CASSDTTSGSYEQYF. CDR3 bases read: TGTGCCAGCAGCGATACGACTAGCGGGAGTTACGAG.

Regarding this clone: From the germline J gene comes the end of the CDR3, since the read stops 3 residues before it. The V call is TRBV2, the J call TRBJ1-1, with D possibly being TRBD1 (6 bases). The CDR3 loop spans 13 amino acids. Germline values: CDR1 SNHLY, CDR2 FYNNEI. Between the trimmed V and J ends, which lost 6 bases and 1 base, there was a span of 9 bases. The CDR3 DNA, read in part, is TGTGCCAGCAGATACAGGGAGAACACTGAA. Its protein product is CASRYRENTE. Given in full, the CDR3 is CASRYRENTEAFF.

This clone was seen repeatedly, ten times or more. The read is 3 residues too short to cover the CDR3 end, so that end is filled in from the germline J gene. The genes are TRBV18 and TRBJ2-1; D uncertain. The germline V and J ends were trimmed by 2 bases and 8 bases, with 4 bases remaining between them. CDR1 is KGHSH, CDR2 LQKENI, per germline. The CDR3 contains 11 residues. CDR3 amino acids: CASSPKDEQFF. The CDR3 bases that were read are TGTGCCAGCTCACCAAAGGATGAG.

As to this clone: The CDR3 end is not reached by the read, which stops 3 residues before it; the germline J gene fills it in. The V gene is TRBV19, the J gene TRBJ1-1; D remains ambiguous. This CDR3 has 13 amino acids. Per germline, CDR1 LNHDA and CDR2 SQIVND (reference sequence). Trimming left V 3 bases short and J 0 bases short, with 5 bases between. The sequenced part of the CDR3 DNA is TGTGCCAGTAGTATCGTCCTGAACACTGAA. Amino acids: CASSIVLNTE. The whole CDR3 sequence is CASSIVLNTEAFF.

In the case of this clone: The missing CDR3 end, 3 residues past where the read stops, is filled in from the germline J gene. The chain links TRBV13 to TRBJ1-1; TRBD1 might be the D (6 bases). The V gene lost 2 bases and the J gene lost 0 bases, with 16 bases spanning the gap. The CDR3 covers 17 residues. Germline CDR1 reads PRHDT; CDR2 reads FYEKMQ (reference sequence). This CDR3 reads CASSLKGATGLNTEAFF. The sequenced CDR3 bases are TGTGCCAGCAGCTTAAAAGGGGCTACAGGGTTGAACACTGAA.

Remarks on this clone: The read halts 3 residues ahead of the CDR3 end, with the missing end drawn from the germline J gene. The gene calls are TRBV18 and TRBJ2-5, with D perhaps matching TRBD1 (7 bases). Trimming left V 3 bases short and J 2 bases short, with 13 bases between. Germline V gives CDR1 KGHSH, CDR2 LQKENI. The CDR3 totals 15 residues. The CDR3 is CASSPRGQRQETQYF. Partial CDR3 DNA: TGTGCCAGCTCACCGCGGGGACAGAGACAAGAGACC.

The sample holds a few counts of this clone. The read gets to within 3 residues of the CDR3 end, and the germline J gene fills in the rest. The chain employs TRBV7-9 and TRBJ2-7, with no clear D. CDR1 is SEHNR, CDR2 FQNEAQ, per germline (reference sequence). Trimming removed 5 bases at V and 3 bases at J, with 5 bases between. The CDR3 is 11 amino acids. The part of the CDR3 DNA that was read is TGTGCCAGCAGCCCCCTCTACGAG. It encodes CASSPLYE. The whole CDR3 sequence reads CASSPLYEQYF. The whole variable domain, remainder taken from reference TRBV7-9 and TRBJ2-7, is DTGVSQNPRHKITKRGQNVTFRCDPISEHNRLYWYRQTLGQGPEFLTYFQNEAQLEKSRLLSDRFSAERPKGSFSTLEIQRTEQGDSAMYLCASSPLYEQYFGPGTRLTVT.

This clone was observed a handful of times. CDR3 sequence reads: CASSEGRGGGSSYNEQFF. Partial CDR3 DNA: TGTGCCAGCAGTGAAGGACGAGGTGGCGGGAGCTCCTACAATGAG. This chain links TRBV6-1 with TRBJ2-1, with 7 bases aligning to TRBD2. The missing CDR3 end, 3 residues past where the read stops, is filled in from the germline J gene. The CDR3 covers 18 residues. V lost 1 base to trimming and J lost 0 bases; unmatched junction nucleotides: 9. CDR1 MNHNS and CDR2 SASEGT come from the germline V gene.